The 32 T cell receptor beta chains reported below all come from one sample, sequenced in a study of Ad26.COV2.S vaccination and SARS-CoV-2 variants. Generated by immunoSEQ multiplex PCR, the TCRdb table keeps only in-frame clones and is missing some. Of hundreds of thousands of clones in the sample, roughly 90% were seen once. Treatment defined: around 19 received Ad26.COV2.S at low or high dose, single or two shots; about 5 received placebo; per-sample allocation not given. All samples were drawn on day 63, counting from the first vaccine or placebo injection. This sample comprised peripheral blood, obtained in a trial of Ad26.COV2.S vaccine versus placebo. The origin of the receptors is a person aged 18-60 years who received the Ad26.COV2.S COVID-19 vaccine or a placebo.

The V gene is TRBV7-2, the J gene TRBJ2-5; a weak D match, TRBD2 (6 bases). Trimming pared 7 bases from V and 2 bases from J, leaving 14 bases between. The germline CDR1 and CDR2 sequences are SGHTA and FQGNSA. The CDR3 covers 14 residues. CDR3 coding DNA: TGTGCCAGCACCCCGGCGGGGCAACAAGAGACCCAGTACTTC. Protein product: CASTPAGQQETQYF.

V is TRBV7-9 and J is TRBJ2-7, with D possibly being TRBD1 (6 bases). Germline V gene data show CDR1 as SEHNR and CDR2 as FQNEAQ (reference sequence). CDR3 length: 14 amino acids. The V gene lost 2 bases and the J gene lost 5 bases, with 13 bases spanning the gap. CDR3 nucleotide sequence: TGTGCCAGCAGCTTACAGGGGAACAAAAACGAGCAGTACTTC. It specifies CASSLQGNKNEQYF.

The CDR3 here is CASSYSGTTNEKLFF. The CDR3 DNA reads as TGTGCCAGCAGTTACTCCGGGACTACTAATGAAAAACTGTTTTTT. This rearrangement joins TRBV6-5 to TRBJ1-4; D is perhaps TRBD1 (5 bases). V was trimmed by 0 bases and J by 2 bases, leaving 7 bases between them. The CDR3 length is 15 residues. Germline V gene lookup returns CDR1 MNHEY and CDR2 SVGAGI.

The table lists this clone with a count of one. V gene TRBV24-1 combines with J gene TRBJ1-5; D is uncertain. The germline V gene has CDR1 KGHDR and CDR2 SFDVKD. The V and J ends lost 0 bases and 9 bases respectively, with 11 bases between them. This CDR3 is 14 amino acids long. The CDR3 DNA reads TGTGCCACCAGTGATTTGCAAGGGTCCGGGCCCCAGCATTTT. It is translated as CATSDLQGSGPQHF.

The V and J genes are TRBV5-4 and TRBJ1-1; 8 bases are a match to TRBD1. The V gene's germline CDR1 is SGHNT and CDR2 YYREEE (reference sequence). The CDR3 is 13 amino acids. The J segment lost 5 bases and the V segment lost 3 bases, leaving 3 bases of the junction unmatched. CDR3: CASSWDRWTEAFF. The CDR3 nucleotides read TGTGCCAGCAGCTGGGACAGGTGGACTGAAGCTTTCTTT.

The chain has TRBV19 and TRBJ1-4, with D unclear. V shed 3 bases and J shed 5 bases, with 10 bases lying between them. The CDR3 totals 14 residues. Per germline, CDR1 LNHDA and CDR2 SQIVND (reference sequence). CDR3 protein: CASSISGVNEKLFF. CDR3 nucleotide sequence: TGTGCCAGTAGTATCTCAGGTGTCAATGAAAAACTGTTTTTT.

The V gene is TRBV5-1, the J gene TRBJ1-1, with 7 bases fitting TRBD1. This CDR3 comprises 16 residues. The J segment lost 1 base and the V segment lost 4 bases, leaving 10 bases of the junction unmatched. From germline, CDR1 is SGHRS and CDR2 YFSETQ. The CDR3 region is CASSPATGLRNTEAFF. CDR3 coding DNA: TGCGCCAGCAGCCCGGCGACAGGGTTAAGGAACACTGAAGCTTTCTTT.

The chain is built from TRBV6-5 and TRBJ1-6; D perhaps matches TRBD1 (5 bases). The germline gives CDR1 MNHEY, CDR2 SVGAGI. The V end lost 5 bases, the J end lost 6 bases, and 14 bases lay between the germline ends. The CDR3 spans 15 residues. The CDR3 spells CASSILGTANSPLHF. CDR3 sequence (DNA): TGTGCCAGCAGTATACTGGGGACTGCTAATTCACCCCTCCACTTT.

The chain is built from TRBV7-2 and TRBJ2-7; D possibly corresponds to TRBD2 (5 bases). Germline loops: CDR1 SGHTA, CDR2 FQGNSA. V shed 1 base and J shed 0 bases, with 7 bases lying between them. This CDR3 has 14 amino acids. CDR3 bases: TGTGCCAGCAGCTTAGGACTATCCTCCTACGAGCAGTACTTC. Its translation is CASSLGLSSYEQYF.

This sequence joins TRBV4-2 and TRBJ2-2; D is tentatively TRBD1 or TRBD2 (5 bases each). Trimming left V 3 bases short and J 0 bases short, with 11 bases between. The germline gives CDR1 LGHNA, CDR2 YNFKEQ. The CDR3 extends over 16 amino acids. The CDR3 DNA reads TGTGCCAGCAGCCATCTAGGGACCGCGAACACCGGGGAGCTGTTTTTT. Amino acid sequence: CASSHLGTANTGELFF.

This chain connects TRBV11-2 to TRBJ1-1; D may be TRBD1 (6 bases). Germline CDR1 SGHAT, CDR2 FQNNGV. V shed 3 bases and J shed 2 bases, with 16 bases lying between them. CDR3 size: 16 residues. The CDR3 DNA follows: TGTGCCAGCAGCTTGGGGAGGGGGACGGTCAACACTGAAGCTTTCTTT. This translates into CASSLGRGTVNTEAFF.

This clone was found once. The rearrangement uses TRBV19 and TRBJ2-3; either TRBD1 or TRBD2 may supply D (6 bases each). This CDR3 region has 19 residues. Trimming took off 4 bases at V and 1 base at J, with 24 bases between the two ends. Germline CDR1 is LNHDA and CDR2 is SQIVND (reference sequence). The CDR3 region has the DNA TGTGCCAGTAGTAGACAGAGGGGGAGGCAAGGCGGGGGCACAGATACGCAGTATTTT. Its protein is CASSRQRGRQGGGTDTQYF.

This clone was found a few times. The rearrangement links TRBV6-6 to TRBJ1-3, with a tentative D call TRBD1 (5 bases). Per the germline V gene, CDR1 is MNHNY and CDR2 is SVGAGI (reference sequence). V shed 8 bases and J shed 2 bases, with 13 bases lying between them. This CDR3 has 14 amino acids. CDR3 loop: CASAKAGTGNTIYF. The CDR3 DNA follows: TGTGCCAGCGCGAAGGCAGGGACTGGAAACACCATATATTTT.

This chain links TRBV10-1 with TRBJ1-1; no firm D call. The V end lost 0 bases, the J end lost 4 bases, and 9 bases lay between the germline ends. This CDR3 has 14 residues. In germline, CDR1 is WNHNN, CDR2 SYGVQD (reference sequence). The CDR3 is CASSESLAGTEAFF. The CDR3, as DNA: TGCGCCAGCAGTGAGTCGTTGGCAGGCACTGAAGCTTTCTTT.

In DNA form, the CDR3 reads TGTGCCAGCAGCCCCACTTATGGGCTACAGAAATATAATTCACCCCTCCACTTT. Protein: CASSPTYGLQKYNSPLHF. The chain carries TRBV11-3 and TRBJ1-6; D unclear. Trimming took 5 bases from V and 4 from J, leaving 21 bases between them. This CDR3 has 18 amino acids. The germline CDR1 and CDR2 sequences are SGHNT and YENEEA.

The CDR3 DNA reads as TGTGCCAGCAGCCAAGATTGGGCAAATGAAAAACTGTTTTTT. Its protein is CASSQDWANEKLFF. V is TRBV14 and J is TRBJ1-4; D is ambiguous. V was shortened by 0 bases and J by 5 bases, with 7 bases between the two germline ends. Germline CDR1 is SGHDN and CDR2 is FVKESK. The CDR3 covers 14 residues. Together with reference TRBV14 and TRBJ1-4, the CDR3 gives the full variable domain: EAGVTQFPSHSVIEKGQTVTLRCDPISGHDNLYWYRRVMGKEIKFLLHFVKESKQDESGMPNNRFLAERTGGTYSTLKVQPAELEDSGVYFCASSQDWANEKLFFGSGTQLSVL.

The chain couples TRBV30 to TRBJ2-1, with D possibly called TRBD1 or TRBD2 (5 bases each). This CDR3 contains 14 residues. Per germline, CDR1 GTSNPN and CDR2 SVGIG (reference sequence). V shed 0 bases and J shed 7 bases, with 13 bases lying between them. The CDR3 region is CAWSVRGTFNEQFF. The CDR3 DNA follows: TGTGCCTGGAGTGTACGGGGCACATTTAATGAGCAGTTCTTC.

The chain joins TRBV29-1 to TRBJ2-1; either TRBD1 or TRBD2 may fit D (5 bases each). Germline CDR1 reads SQVTM; CDR2 reads ANQGSEA. CDR3 length: 10 residues. CDR3 amino acids: CTGLANEQFF. The DNA of the CDR3 is TGCACGGGGCTGGCGAATGAGCAGTTCTTC.

This clone has a handful of counts. This chain uses TRBV6-6 with TRBJ1-2; D ambiguous. Germline CDR1 reads MNHNY; CDR2 reads SVGAGI (reference sequence). The CDR3 contains 14 residues. Trimming removed 2 bases at V and 2 bases at J, with 9 bases between. CDR3 amino acids: CASSYGADNYGYTF. In DNA, the CDR3 is TGTGCCAGCAGTTACGGAGCTGACAACTATGGCTACACCTTC.

This chain uses TRBV7-8 with TRBJ2-7; 7 nucleotides agree with TRBD2. The CDR3 sequence is 17 residues long. The J segment lost 3 bases and the V segment lost 2 bases, leaving 13 bases of the junction unmatched. Germline V gives CDR1 SGHVS, CDR2 FQNEAQ. The CDR3 DNA reads TGTGCCAGCAGCTTACCACGCGCGGGGGACCCACACTACGAGCAGTACTTC. Translation gives CASSLPRAGDPHYEQYF.

V is TRBV10-3 and J is TRBJ2-7; 7 nucleotides match TRBD1. The CDR3 extends over 13 amino acids. V dropped 11 bases and J dropped 0; count of bases not matched to a gene: 7. Germline assignment: CDR1 ENHRY and CDR2 SYGVKD. The CDR3 region has the DNA TGTGCCGTTAACCGGGACAGCTCCTACGAGCAGTACTTC. It is translated as CAVNRDSSYEQYF.

V is TRBV7-9 and J is TRBJ2-3; D unclear. The CDR3 runs 13 residues. Germline V gene sequence: CDR1 SEHNR, CDR2 FQNEAQ (reference sequence). The V end was cut by 8 bases, the J end by 0 bases, with 9 bases between. Here the CDR3 reads CASQAISTDTQYF. The CDR3 region has the DNA TGTGCCAGCCAAGCTATTAGCACAGATACGCAGTATTTT.

The chain employs TRBV5-8 and TRBJ2-7; a weak D match, TRBD2 (6 bases). V lost 2 bases and J lost 1, with 10 bases in between. The germline CDR1 and CDR2 sequences are SGHTS and YDEGEE. The CDR3 is made up of 14 amino acids. The CDR3 coding sequence is TGTGCCAGCAGCTTTCAGGGAGGTTCCTACGAGCAGTACTTC. Translating gives CASSFQGGSYEQYF.

V gene TRBV5-4 combines with J gene TRBJ1-1; weak D call: TRBD1 (5 bases). Deletions cut 0 bases from V and 3 bases from J, with 15 bases between. CDR1 is SGHNT, CDR2 YYREEE, per germline (reference sequence). The CDR3 extends over 16 amino acids. In DNA form, the CDR3 reads TGTGCCAGCAGCTTGGGGGGGGGAGTTAGGGACACTGAAGCTTTCTTT. Its protein product is CASSLGGGVRDTEAFF.

This sequence joins TRBV30 and TRBJ1-2; no definite D call. Per the germline V gene, CDR1 is GTSNPN and CDR2 is SVGIG (reference sequence). This CDR3 spans 15 amino acids. V lost 3 bases, J lost 5 bases, and 19 bases lay in between. The CDR3 loop reads CAWSAALGSPYGYTF. Written as DNA, the CDR3 is TGTGCCTGGAGCGCCGCATTGGGCAGTCCATATGGCTACACCTTC. The full variable domain, in which reference TRBV30 and TRBJ1-2 provide the parts outside the CDR3, is SQTIHQWPATLVQPVGSPLSLECTVEGTSNPNLYWYRQAAGRGLQLLFYSVGIGQISSEVPQNLSASRPQDRQFILSSKKLLLSDSGFYLCAWSAALGSPYGYTFGSGTRLTVV.

The chain combines TRBV3-1 (or the pseudogene TRBV3-2) with TRBJ2-2; a possible D gene is TRBD2 (7 bases). Germline loops: CDR1 LGHDT, CDR2 YNNKEL (reference sequence). V lost 7 bases and J 6 bases, leaving 15 bases between the germline ends. The CDR3 contains 14 residues. For the CDR3, the DNA is TGTGCCAGCACTCATTGGGGGGGCCCCGGGGAGCTGTTTTTT. Amino acids: CASTHWGGPGELFF.

The V gene is TRBV7-6, the J gene TRBJ1-1, with unresolved D. Germline CDR1 and CDR2: SGHVS and FNYEAQ. Between the trimmed V and J ends, which lost 5 bases and 0 bases, there was a span of 13 bases. The CDR3 is 15 amino acids. The CDR3 is CASSPSDGMNTEAFF. For the CDR3, the DNA is TGTGCCAGCAGCCCCTCAGACGGTATGAACACTGAAGCTTTCTTT.

This rearrangement joins TRBV21-1 to TRBJ2-5; the table assigns TRBD2, which was not confirmed against the DNA. TRBV21-1 is flagged as a pseudogene. This CDR3 region has 15 residues. The CDR3 nucleotides read TGTGCCAGCAGCAAACCCCTAACCCAACAAGAGACCCAGTACTTC. Its protein product is CASSKPLTQQETQYF.

V and J are TRBV4-2 and TRBJ2-1; D is ambiguous. V was cut by 4 bases and J by 0 bases, with 16 bases left in between. The CDR3 is 17 amino acids. The germline V gene encodes CDR1 LGHNA and CDR2 YNFKEQ. In nucleotides, the CDR3 is TGTGCCAGCAGCCCCCGCGGCGGCGTCCCCTCCTACAATGAGCAGTTCTTC. This encodes CASSPRGGVPSYNEQFF.

The genes are TRBV3-1 (or the pseudogene TRBV3-2) and TRBJ2-5; TRBD1 aligns across 8 bases. With 2 bases clipped from V and 1 base from J, the junction kept 0 bases outside the gene matches. The CDR3 loop spans 14 amino acids. The germline gives CDR1 LGHDT, CDR2 YNNKEL (reference sequence). Here the CDR3 reads CASSQTGGQETQYF. In DNA form, the CDR3 reads TGTGCCAGCAGCCAAACAGGGGGCCAAGAGACCCAGTACTTC.

The chain couples TRBV4-2 to TRBJ1-5, with no clear D. CDR3 length: 15 residues. Germline V gene lookup returns CDR1 LGHNA and CDR2 YNFKEQ. V was shortened by 0 bases and J by 4 bases, with 10 bases between the two germline ends. CDR3 DNA sequence: TGTGCCAGCAGCCAAGATTCTGGCCAGAATCAGCCCCAGCATTTT. Its translation is CASSQDSGQNQPQHF.

The rearrangement links TRBV14 to TRBJ1-1, with 7 bases aligning to TRBD1. The V gene end was trimmed by 2 bases and the J gene end by 11 bases; junction bases not matched to a gene: 8. CDR3 length: 13 residues. Germline CDR1 is SGHDN and CDR2 is FVKESK. The CDR3 DNA sequence: TGTGCCAGCAGCCAATTAAACAGGGGAGGGGCTTTCTTT. Amino acid sequence: CASSQLNRGGAFF.